Each of the 14 T cell receptor beta chains below was sequenced from the same sample in a study of regulatory T cells in long-lasting Graves disease. Noted time point: persistent/refractory GD, antithyroid drugs over 5 years with positive TRAb. From RNA extracted from PBMCs, the TCR library was made. Arm-PCR of CDR3 regions with iRepertoire HTBI primers generated TCR beta libraries. TCRdb re-analysed the multiplex PCR reads in MiXCR, keeping a single row per CDR3 protein. The table has some 370,000 distinct CDR3 sequences, 20% to 25% seen once; the top ten hold 25% to 30%. This material consisted of peripheral blood mononuclear cells (PBMCs), taken when the disease was refractory, from a patient treated with antithyroid drugs. The receptors here all came from a woman in her thirties or forties with Graves disease.

The table lists this clonotype with many counts. This sequence joins TRBV28 and TRBJ2-5, with 7 bases that match TRBD1. The CDR3 has 15 residues. V lost 8 bases and J lost 1; bases outside the gene matches: 10. Germline V lookup: CDR1 MDHEN, CDR2 SYDVKM. In nucleotides, the CDR3 is TGTGCCAGCGCAGGACAGGACCTCCTCCAAGAGACCCAGTACTTC. Translating it yields CASAGQDLLQETQYF. The full variable domain, with the rest looked up from reference TRBV28 and TRBJ2-5, is DVKVTQSSRYLVKRTGEKVFLECVQDMDHENMFWYRQDPGLGLRLIYFSYDVKMKEKGDIPEGYSVSREKKERFSLILESASTNQTSMYLCASAGQDLLQETQYFGPGTRLLVL.

This clonotype was observed at least ten times. This rearrangement joins TRBV28 to TRBJ2-5; 12 positions agree with TRBD2. The CDR3 has 22 residues. Trimming took 3 bases from V and 4 from J; bases not matched to a gene: 24. Germline V gene sequence: CDR1 MDHEN, CDR2 SYDVKM. DNA of the CDR3: TGTGCCAGCAGTTTCCCGCTAGTAGGACTACTAGCGGGAGGAGGAGGCGGAGAGACCCAGTACTTC. Amino acid sequence: CASSFPLVGLLAGGGGGETQYF.

The genes are TRBV9 and TRBJ2-7; 11 positions agree with TRBD1. V shed 3 bases, J shed 6 bases, and the junction held 8 bases outside the gene matches. This CDR3 is 15 amino acids long. Germline CDR1 and CDR2: SGDLS and YYNGEE. CDR3 DNA: TGTGCCAGCAGCGGACCGGACAGGGGGCAATTCGAGCAGTACTTC. As protein: CASSGPDRGQFEQYF.

Regarding this clonotype: A much larger clone lies one base from this, so it may be a read error. The chain joins TRBV28 to TRBJ1-3; 10 bases fit TRBD1. The germline gives CDR1 MDHEN, CDR2 SYDVKM. The V segment lost 6 bases and the J segment 0 bases; nucleotides outside the gene matches: 11. The CDR3 has 18 amino acids. The chain's CDR3 is CASRCTGTGVYSGNTIYF. In nucleotides, the CDR3 is TGTGCCAGCAGATGTACCGGGACAGGGGTATACTCTGGAAACACCATATATTTT.

V and J are TRBV5-1 and TRBJ1-6, with 7 bases aligning to TRBD1. J was trimmed by 9 bases and V by 3 bases; bases with no gene match: 9. Germline CDR1 is SGHRS and CDR2 is YFSETQ. The CDR3 spans 15 residues. CDR3 bases: TGCGCCAGCAGCTACTTGGACAGGTCAGGTTCACCCCTCCACTTT. Amino acids: CASSYLDRSGSPLHF. The variable domain in full, with the rest retrieved from reference TRBV5-1 and TRBJ1-6, is KAGVTQTPRYLIKTRGQQVTLSCSPISGHRSVSWYQQTPGQGLQFLFEYFSETQRNKGNFPGRFSGRQFSNSRSEMNVSTLELGDSALYLCASSYLDRSGSPLHFGNGTRLTVT.

V and J are TRBV20-1 and TRBJ2-1; 7 positions agree with TRBD2. The CDR3 is made up of 15 amino acids. V trimming: 5 bases; J trimming: 8 bases; junction bases outside the gene matches: 15. The germline V gene has CDR1 DFQATT and CDR2 SNEGSKA (reference sequence). CDR3 sequence (DNA): TGCAGTGCTCTGACGGCAGCGGGGAGGAAGGATGAGCAGTTCTTC. As protein: CSALTAAGRKDEQFF.

This clonotype has ten or more counts. This chain links TRBV7-9 with TRBJ2-7; a weak D match, TRBD1 (6 bases). Looked up from germline, CDR1 is SEHNR and CDR2 is FQNEAQ (reference sequence). The V end lost 5 bases, the J end lost 6 bases, and 23 bases lay between the germline ends. The CDR3 has 16 amino acids. CDR3 sequence reads: CASSHRARMGAGEQYF. Written as DNA, the CDR3 is TGTGCCAGCAGCCACCGAGCCCGTATGGGGGCCGGCGAGCAGTACTTC. The full variable domain, with the rest looked up from reference TRBV7-9 and TRBJ2-7, is DTGVSQNPRHKITKRGQNVTFRCDPISEHNRLYWYRQTLGQGPEFLTYFQNEAQLEKSRLLSDRFSAERPKGSFSTLEIQRTEQGDSAMYLCASSHRARMGAGEQYFGPGTRLTVT.

The V and J genes are TRBV29-1 and TRBJ2-7; 10 bases are shared with TRBD2. Trimming took 7 bases from V and 6 from J; bases not matched to a gene: 6. The CDR3 contains 12 residues. Germline V gene sequence: CDR1 SQVTM, CDR2 ANQGSEA. The CDR3 region has the DNA TGCAGCGCGTCAGCGGGAGGGATCGAGCAGTACTTC. It encodes CSASAGGIEQYF.

Concerning this clonotype itself: Given the absence of the conserved phenylalanine or tryptophan at the CDR3 end, a read error is likely. The rearrangement joins TRBV7-9 to TRBJ2-7; D unresolved. Deletions cut 3 bases from V and 0 bases from J, with 6 bases between. From germline, CDR1 is SEHNR and CDR2 FQNEAQ (reference sequence). CDR3 length equals 13 residues. This CDR3 reads CASSFHISYEQYL. CDR3 DNA: TGTGCCAGCAGCTTCCACATCTCCTACGAGCAGTACCTC.

This clonotype was detected ten times or more. V and J are TRBV6-2 or TRBV6-3 and TRBJ2-7; D might be TRBD2 (5 bases). Germline loops: CDR1 MNHEY, CDR2 SVGEGT. There are 14 residues in the CDR3. Deletions cut 6 bases from V and 2 bases from J, with 14 bases between. CDR3 coding DNA: TGTGCCAGCAGCCCCGGAGGCCTAGCCTACGAGCAGTACTTC. Its translation is CASSPGGLAYEQYF.

The V call is TRBV25-1, the J call TRBJ2-1, with TRBD2 identical over 9 bases. The J segment lost 0 bases and the V segment lost 4 bases, leaving 7 bases of the junction unmatched. CDR1 is MGHDK, CDR2 SYGVNS, per germline. The CDR3 spans 17 residues. The CDR3 reads CASSGMTSGSSYNEQFF. The DNA for the CDR3 is TGTGCCAGCAGTGGGATGACTAGCGGTAGCTCCTACAATGAGCAGTTCTTC.

This clonotype was detected a few times. The V and J genes are TRBV20-1 and TRBJ2-5; 11 bases match TRBD1. This CDR3 comprises 12 residues. The J segment lost 9 bases and the V segment lost 5 bases, leaving 5 bases of the junction unmatched. The germline V gene encodes CDR1 DFQATT and CDR2 SNEGSKA (reference sequence). The CDR3 region is CSASGTGGAQYF. CDR3 nucleotides: TGCAGTGCTTCCGGGACAGGGGGGGCCCAGTACTTC.

This chain uses TRBV28 with TRBJ2-1; D gene unclear. The CDR3 totals 13 residues. V lost 7 bases, J lost 6 bases, and 13 bases lay in between. Germline loops: CDR1 MDHEN, CDR2 SYDVKM. This CDR3 reads CASTTDPLNEQFF. CDR3 coding DNA: TGTGCCAGCACCACGGACCCTCTCAATGAGCAGTTCTTC.

Many counts were recorded for this clonotype. V usage is TRBV6-1 and J usage is TRBJ2-7, with 7 bases lining up with TRBD2. The CDR3 loop spans 16 amino acids. Germline lookup yields CDR1 MNHNS and CDR2 SASEGT. V trimming: 3 bases; J trimming: 3 bases; junction bases outside the gene matches: 11. The CDR3 nucleotides read TGTGCCAGCAGTGACCCCCGGGACTATCATCTCTACGAGCAGTACTTC. This gives the protein CASSDPRDYHLYEQYF.